This T cell receptor beta chain was documented in a study of blood T cell repertoires in COVID-19. As for the study in general: COVID-19 samples collected from the United States, Italy and Spain covered acute and convalescent phases. From T cells, B-cell-depleted T cells, or PBMCs came the material, which was cDNA or gDNA.

Assignments of participants to cohorts depended upon their own reported clinical history. In the authors' methods: Reference gene primer amplification yielded estimated nucleated cell counts. The protocol was immunoSEQ multiplex PCR, while the TCRdb copy is restricted to in-frame clones and leaves out a portion. From that table come the V and J calls and clone size; the DNA was used to work out D and trimming. The sample yields 300,000 to 350,000 clones, roughly nine tenths seen once. The V gene lost 5 bases and the J gene lost 1 base, with 21 bases spanning the gap. CDR1 and CDR2 from the germline V gene are LNHDA and SQIVND (reference sequence). The CDR3 extends over 18 amino acids. This clone has just one count.

The rearrangement links TRBV19 to TRBJ1-5; a weak D match, TRBD1 (6 bases). Sequenced input: PBMCs or T cells enriched from blood (not recorded which). This clonotype was sampled from a woman younger than 45 who had recovered from COVID-19. Here the CDR3 DNA reads TGTGCCAGTAGTTTCCGGGACACAGGTTGGGGAAGCAATCAGCCCCAGCATTTT. Translation: CASSFRDTGWGSNQPQHF.